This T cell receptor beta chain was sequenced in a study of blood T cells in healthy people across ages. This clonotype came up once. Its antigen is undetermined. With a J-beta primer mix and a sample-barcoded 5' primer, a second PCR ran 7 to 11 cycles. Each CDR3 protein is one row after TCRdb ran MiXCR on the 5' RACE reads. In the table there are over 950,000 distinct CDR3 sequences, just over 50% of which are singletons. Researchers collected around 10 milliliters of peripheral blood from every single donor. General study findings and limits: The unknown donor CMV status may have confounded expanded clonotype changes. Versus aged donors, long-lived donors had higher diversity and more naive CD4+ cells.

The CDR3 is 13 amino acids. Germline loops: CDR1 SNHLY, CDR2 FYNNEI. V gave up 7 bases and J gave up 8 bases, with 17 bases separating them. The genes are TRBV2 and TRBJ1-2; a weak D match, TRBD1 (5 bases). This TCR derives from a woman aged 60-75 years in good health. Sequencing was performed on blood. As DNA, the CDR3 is TGTGCCAGCACGGGCAGGGAGTCTCACGGCTACACCTTC. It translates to CASTGRESHGYTF.